Shown below are 20 T cell receptor beta chains from a single sample sequenced in a study of cytomegalovirus exposure and HLA in healthy donors. PCR involved 60 Vbeta and 13 Jbeta primers. Sequenced by immunoSEQ multiplex PCR; TCRdb stores in-frame clones only, minus some. The table lists approximately 110,000 clones, with roughly 1% in the top ten. Sequencing used PBMCs. The receptors shown here come from a man in his late teens or twenties in good health and CMV-seronegative.

The chain joins TRBV5-1 to TRBJ2-5; D remains unclear. The germline V gene encodes CDR1 SGHRS and CDR2 YFSETQ. The CDR3 runs 13 residues. The V end lost 4 bases, the J end lost 5 bases, and 12 bases lay between the germline ends. The DNA of the CDR3 is TGCGCCAGCAGCCCCTTGAGACTCGAGACCCAGTACTTC. Its translation is CASSPLRLETQYF. Looking up the rest from reference TRBV5-1 and TRBJ2-5 gives the full variable domain: KAGVTQTPRYLIKTRGQQVTLSCSPISGHRSVSWYQQTPGQGLQFLFEYFSETQRNKGNFPGRFSGRQFSNSRSEMNVSTLELGDSALYLCASSPLRLETQYFGPGTRLLVL.

The genes are TRBV19 and TRBJ2-1, with D perhaps TRBD1 (6 bases). The CDR3 contains 15 residues. The germline CDR1 and CDR2 sequences are LNHDA and SQIVND (reference sequence). V was trimmed by 3 bases and J by 6 bases, leaving 15 bases between them. CDR3 sequence reads: CASSILWQGSNEQFF. In nucleotides, the CDR3 is TGTGCCAGTAGTATCCTTTGGCAGGGGAGCAATGAGCAGTTCTTC.

This chain uses TRBV29-1 with TRBJ1-2, with 8 bases that match TRBD1. Germline loops: CDR1 SQVTM, CDR2 ANQGSEA. J was trimmed by 8 bases and V by 4 bases; bases with no gene match: 12. The CDR3 sequence is 14 residues long. CDR3 in amino acids: CSVVYRGSGDGYTF. The DNA for the CDR3 is TGCAGCGTTGTCTACAGGGGGTCAGGTGACGGCTACACCTTC.

V gene TRBV27 combines with J gene TRBJ2-5; 9 positions match TRBD1. The DNA end lines up better with TRBJ2-7; the J call may be wrong. The CDR3 runs to 13 residues. Germline CDR1 is MNHEY and CDR2 is SMNVEV (reference sequence). CDR3 amino acids: CASRRTGVYEQYF. The CDR3 region has the DNA TGTGCCAGCAGACGGACAGGGGTCTACGAGCAGTACTTC.

The chain couples TRBV18 to TRBJ1-1; D ambiguous. CDR1 is KGHSH and CDR2 is LQKENI in the germline V gene. The V end lost 6 bases, the J end lost 1 base, and 6 bases lay between the germline ends. The CDR3 totals 12 residues. The CDR3 loop is CASSSGNTEAFF. In nucleotides, the CDR3 is TGTGCCAGCTCGTCGGGGAACACTGAAGCTTTCTTT.

V is TRBV30 and J is TRBJ2-3, with D possibly TRBD2 on 5 matching bases. This CDR3 has 13 amino acids. Germline values: CDR1 GTSNPN, CDR2 SVGIG (reference sequence). Trimming took off 4 bases at V and 0 bases at J, with 8 bases between the two ends. DNA for the CDR3: TGTGCCTGGAACGGCGGGAGCACAGATACGCAGTATTTT. This gives the protein CAWNGGSTDTQYF.

The chain has TRBV19 and TRBJ2-3; D remains ambiguous. V was pared by 6 bases and J by 0 bases, with 10 bases between. The germline V gene has CDR1 LNHDA and CDR2 SQIVND (reference sequence). The CDR3 is 14 residues long. CDR3 amino acids: CASRSTSSTDTQYF. CDR3 bases: TGTGCCAGTAGGAGTACCTCTAGCACAGATACGCAGTATTTT.

This chain uses TRBV6-5 with TRBJ2-5, with D tentatively TRBD1 (6 bases). TRBJ2-7 matches the DNA end more closely, so the J call is doubtful. The V gene's germline CDR1 is MNHEY and CDR2 SVGAGI. The CDR3 runs 13 residues. CDR3 bases: TGTGCCAGCAGAAATGGACAGTCCTACGAGCAGTACTTC. Translated: CASRNGQSYEQYF.

The V and J genes are TRBV27 and TRBJ2-1, with D unclear. The V gene lost 6 bases and the J gene lost 7 bases, with 13 bases spanning the gap. Germline CDR1 is MNHEY and CDR2 is SMNVEV (reference sequence). The CDR3 is 13 amino acids. This chain's CDR3 is CASRTRSGNEQFF. The CDR3 DNA is TGTGCCAGCAGGACTCGGAGTGGGAATGAGCAGTTCTTC.

The chain recombines TRBV6-7 with TRBJ2-1; 16 nucleotides match TRBD2. TRBV6-7 counts as an open reading frame of uncertain function. The CDR3 runs 22 residues. V lost 0 bases and J lost 4; bases outside the gene matches: 15. The CDR3 reads CASSYSKYGTSGGAAHYNEQFF. The CDR3 nucleotides are TGTGCCAGCAGTTACTCGAAGTACGGGACTAGCGGGGGGGCCGCCCATTACAATGAGCAGTTCTTC.

The rearrangement uses TRBV9 and TRBJ1-1, with 9 bases aligning to TRBD1. CDR1 and CDR2 from the germline V gene are SGDLS and YYNGEE. The CDR3 has 16 amino acids. Germline trimming cut 5 bases from V and 7 bases from J; bases unmatched to any gene: 15. The CDR3 spells CASRPLQGAGLGEAFF. CDR3 DNA sequence: TGTGCCAGCAGGCCCCTACAGGGGGCGGGTTTAGGTGAAGCTTTCTTT. The complete variable domain, with remaining parts taken from reference TRBV9 and TRBJ1-1, reads DSGVTQTPKHLITATGQRVTLRCSPRSGDLSVYWYQQSLDQGLQFLIQYYNGEERAKGNILERFSAQQFPDLHSELNLSSLELGDSALYFCASRPLQGAGLGEAFFGQGTRLTVV.

This sequence joins TRBV7-2 and TRBJ2-5; D is perhaps TRBD2 (7 bases). V was shortened by 4 bases and J by 5 bases, with 20 bases between the two germline ends. The CDR3 totals 16 residues. The germline gives CDR1 SGHTA, CDR2 FQGNSA. The CDR3 DNA reads TGTGCCAGCAGCTCCCTGGGGGGGGCCTACGGGGAGACCCAGTACTTC. This translates into CASSSLGGAYGETQYF.

V is TRBV6-5 and J is TRBJ1-2, with 11 bases that match TRBD1. Germline CDR1 is MNHEY and CDR2 is SVGAGI. V was clipped by 5 bases and J by 4 bases; unmatched bases: 6. The CDR3 contains 15 residues. The chain's CDR3 is CASSMDRGPSYGYTF. The DNA of the CDR3 is TGTGCCAGCAGTATGGACAGGGGGCCGAGCTATGGCTACACCTTC.

The V call is TRBV2, the J call TRBJ1-5; 8 positions match TRBD1. The CDR3 sequence is 18 residues long. V shed 0 bases, J shed 0 bases, and the junction held 7 bases outside the gene matches. CDR1 and CDR2 from the germline V gene are SNHLY and FYNNEI. The CDR3 protein is CASSEALRDRYSNQPQHF. In DNA, the CDR3 is TGTGCCAGCAGTGAAGCGCTTCGGGACAGGTATAGCAATCAGCCCCAGCATTTT. The variable domain in full, with the rest retrieved from reference TRBV2 and TRBJ1-5, is EPEVTQTPSHQVTQMGQEVILRCVPISNHLYFYWYRQILGQKVEFLVSFYNNEISEKSEIFDDQFSVERPDGSNFTLKIRSTKLEDSAMYFCASSEALRDRYSNQPQHFGDGTRLSIL.

The chain employs TRBV30 and TRBJ2-5; 7 bases are shared with TRBD1. In germline, CDR1 is GTSNPN, CDR2 SVGIG (reference sequence). The CDR3 has 14 amino acids. V was clipped by 3 bases and J by 1 base; unmatched bases: 5. CDR3 sequence: CAWRGTVVQETQYF. CDR3 in DNA: TGTGCCTGGAGGGGGACAGTAGTCCAAGAGACCCAGTACTTC.

The CDR3 loop is CSASSYGYTF. CDR3 sequence (DNA): TGCAGTGCTAGTAGCTATGGCTACACCTTC. This chain joins TRBV20-1 and TRBJ1-2; no reliable D call. The CDR3 loop spans 10 amino acids. Trimming removed 3 bases from V and 4 bases from J, with 3 bases in between. Looked up from germline, CDR1 is DFQATT and CDR2 is SNEGSKA (reference sequence).

The V gene is TRBV9, the J gene TRBJ2-7, with unresolved D. Trimming took 2 bases from V and 1 from J, leaving 10 bases between them. CDR1 SGDLS and CDR2 YYNGEE come from the germline V gene. The CDR3 contains 14 residues. The CDR3 protein is CASSVTVRSYEQYF. The CDR3 nucleotides are TGTGCCAGCAGCGTCACCGTGAGATCCTACGAGCAGTACTTC.

The chain employs TRBV19 and TRBJ1-1; D is unclear. Germline values: CDR1 LNHDA, CDR2 SQIVND (reference sequence). Trimming took off 3 bases at V and 7 bases at J, with 15 bases between the two ends. The CDR3 totals 14 residues. The CDR3 reads CASSIDQVAGEAFF. CDR3 nucleotides: TGTGCCAGTAGTATTGACCAGGTGGCAGGTGAAGCTTTCTTT.

The chain is built from TRBV18 and TRBJ2-2, with 9 positions matching TRBD1. This CDR3 has 16 amino acids. The germline CDR1 and CDR2 sequences are KGHSH and LQKENI. The V segment lost 3 bases and the J segment 5 bases; nucleotides outside the gene matches: 7. The chain's CDR3 is CASSPMTGGETGELFF. The CDR3 bases are TGTGCCAGCTCACCTATGACAGGGGGTGAGACCGGGGAGCTGTTTTTT. The complete variable domain, with remaining parts taken from reference TRBV18 and TRBJ2-2, reads NAGVMQNPRHLVRRRGQEARLRCSPMKGHSHVYWYRQLPEEGLKFMVYLQKENIIDESGMPKERFSAEFPKEGPSILRIQQVVRGDSAAYFCASSPMTGGETGELFFGEGSRLTVL.

The chain links TRBV6-5 to TRBJ2-7; D is possibly TRBD2 (7 bases). The germline V and J ends were trimmed by 5 bases and 7 bases, with 15 bases remaining between them. Germline V gives CDR1 MNHEY, CDR2 SVGAGI. The CDR3 consists of 13 residues. The CDR3 protein is CASSRGGLAEQYF. The CDR3 bases are TGTGCCAGCAGTAGGGGGGGGTTAGCGGAGCAGTACTTC.